Listed below are T cell receptor beta chains from one sample, sequenced in a study of molecular identifiers for immune sequencing clone quantification. TCRdb ran MiXCR on the PCR reads and lists one entry per CDR3 protein. The data show approximately 90,000 distinct CDR3 sequences, around 20% seen once. The sequenced material came from naive CD8+ T cells from blood, with Jurkat cell RNA spiked in. The receptors were sampled from a human donor in good health. Some libraries in this study had Jurkat cell RNA spiked in. Both conserved end residues are part of each CDR3. The D gene is left open where the match is weak. Not every row has a clone size; where given, it reads once, few, many or a size class.

v_call: TRBV6-2/TRBV6-3; clone_size: many; d_call: NA; j_call: TRBJ2-7; cdr3_nt: TGTGCCAGCAGTTACTCGAAAATTGGGATTCGCAACGAGCAGTACTTC; cdr3_aa: CASSYSKIGIRNEQYF
v_call: TRBV7-8; clone_size: many; d_call: NA; j_call: TRBJ2-5; cdr3_nt: TGTGCCAGCAGCCGCCGGTGGGGCCAAGAGACCCAGTACTTC; cdr3_aa: CASSRRWGQETQYF
v_call: TRBV27; clone_size: NA; d_call: NA; j_call: TRBJ2-7; cdr3_nt: TGTGCCAGCAGCGAAAATTGGGGCTACTACGAGCAGTACTTC; cdr3_aa: CASSENWGYYEQYF
v_call: TRBV25-1; clone_size: NA; d_call: TRBD1; j_call: TRBJ1-1; cdr3_nt: TGTGCCAGCAGTGACCCGGGACAGGGGGCCACTGAAGCTTTCTTT; cdr3_aa: CASSDPGQGATEAFF
v_call: TRBV4-3; clone_size: NA; d_call: TRBD2; j_call: TRBJ2-1; cdr3_nt: TGCGCCAGCAGCCAAGTTTTGGGACTACTCACTAATGAGCAGTTCTTC; cdr3_aa: CASSQVLGLLTNEQFF
v_call: TRBV6-5; clone_size: many; d_call: TRBD1; j_call: TRBJ1-4; cdr3_nt: TGTGCCAGCAGTTCCCTACAGGGGATAGGGGAAAAACTGTTTTTT; cdr3_aa: CASSSLQGIGEKLFF
v_call: TRBV6-2/TRBV6-3; clone_size: many; d_call: NA; j_call: TRBJ2-7; cdr3_nt: TGTGCCAGCAGTTACCTGACTAGGACATCCTCAGGGTCCTACGAGCAGTACTTC; cdr3_aa: CASSYLTRTSSGSYEQYF
v_call: TRBV19; clone_size: many; d_call: TRBD1; j_call: TRBJ1-5; cdr3_nt: TGTGCCAGTAGTCCACCGGGACAGGGGACAGATCAGCCCCAGCATTTT; cdr3_aa: CASSPPGQGTDQPQHF
v_call: TRBV12-3/TRBV12-4; clone_size: NA; d_call: NA; j_call: TRBJ1-1; cdr3_nt: TGTGCCAGCAGTCCAGGAGGGAGCGCTTTCTTT; cdr3_aa: CASSPGGSAFF
v_call: TRBV11-2; clone_size: NA; d_call: TRBD1; j_call: TRBJ2-3; cdr3_nt: TGTGCCAGCAGCTTAGGAGGACAGGGGTCCGAAGATACGCAGTATTTC; cdr3_aa: CASSLGGQGSEDTQYF
v_call: TRBV5-6; clone_size: few; d_call: TRBD1; j_call: TRBJ2-7; cdr3_nt: TGTGCCAGCAGCCCTGTGACAGGGCTCCACGAGCAGTACTTC; cdr3_aa: CASSPVTGLHEQYF
v_call: TRBV28; clone_size: many; d_call: TRBD1; j_call: TRBJ2-5; cdr3_nt: TGTGCCAGCACCGCACTCCGGGACAGGGCCCGGGAGACCCAGTACTTC; cdr3_aa: CASTALRDRARETQYF
v_call: TRBV9; clone_size: NA; d_call: NA; j_call: TRBJ1-2; cdr3_nt: TGTGCCAGCCGCGGGGGGGGCTGCACCTTC; cdr3_aa: CASRGGGCTF
v_call: TRBV13; clone_size: once; d_call: NA; j_call: TRBJ2-7; cdr3_nt: TGTGCCAGCAGCTTATGGGAAGTGGAGGACTACGAGCAGTACTTC; cdr3_aa: CASSLWEVEDYEQYF
v_call: TRBV9; clone_size: many; d_call: TRBD2; j_call: TRBJ2-3; cdr3_nt: TGTGCCAGCAGCGCCCCGTCGGGGGGTGAATCTCCCACAGATACGCAGTATTTT; cdr3_aa: CASSAPSGGESPTDTQYF
v_call: TRBV30; clone_size: many; d_call: NA; j_call: TRBJ1-2; cdr3_nt: TGTGCCTGGAGTGTACCTGGGGATTATGGCTACACCTTC; cdr3_aa: CAWSVPGDYGYTF
v_call: TRBV30; clone_size: many; d_call: NA; j_call: TRBJ2-1; cdr3_nt: TGTGCCTGGAGTTTCGATGAGCAGTTCTTC; cdr3_aa: CAWSFDEQFF
v_call: TRBV5-1; clone_size: many; d_call: TRBD1; j_call: TRBJ1-2; cdr3_nt: TGCGCCAGCAGCTTGGCCGGGGGACAGGGCATTTTTGGCTACACCTTC; cdr3_aa: CASSLAGGQGIFGYTF
v_call: TRBV20-1; clone_size: many; d_call: TRBD2; j_call: TRBJ2-7; cdr3_nt: TGCAGTGCGATCACTAGCGGGGTTGCCTACGAGCAGTACTTC; cdr3_aa: CSAITSGVAYEQYF
v_call: TRBV10-3; clone_size: few; d_call: NA; j_call: TRBJ1-2; cdr3_nt: TGTGCCATCAGTTCTACGTTAGCTAACTATGGCTACACCTTC; cdr3_aa: CAISSTLANYGYTF
v_call: TRBV7-9; clone_size: few; d_call: NA; j_call: TRBJ2-1; cdr3_nt: TGTGCCAGCAGCTCCTCCCCTGGGGGCGGAAATGAGCAGTTCTTC; cdr3_aa: CASSSSPGGGNEQFF
v_call: TRBV20-1; clone_size: many; d_call: TRBD1; j_call: TRBJ1-5; cdr3_nt: TGCAGTGCGGAAACCGGGACAGATAGCAATCAGCCCCAGCATTTT; cdr3_aa: CSAETGTDSNQPQHF
v_call: TRBV27; clone_size: many; d_call: NA; j_call: TRBJ1-2; cdr3_nt: TGTGCCAGCAGTTCCCGACAGTCAGGCTACACCTTC; cdr3_aa: CASSSRQSGYTF
v_call: TRBV12-3/TRBV12-4; clone_size: few; d_call: NA; j_call: TRBJ2-6; cdr3_nt: TGTGCCAGCACCCCAGGGGCTGGGGCCAACGTCCTGACTTTC; cdr3_aa: CASTPGAGANVLTF